The TCR beta chain under discussion was sequenced for a study of blood T cell repertoires in COVID-19. Study overall: Samples of COVID-19 (acute and convalescent) were obtained from the United States, Italy and Spain. PBMCs, B-cell-depleted T cells, or T cells provided the cDNA or gDNA that made up the material.

This CDR3 has 13 residues. Germline V gene data show CDR1 as SGHTA and CDR2 as FQGNSA. V was clipped by 6 bases and J by 1 base, with 9 bases between them. In the study's own analysis: Reference gene primer amplification gave estimated nucleated cell counts. The method was immunoSEQ multiplex PCR; TCRdb's version includes in-frame clones alone and lacks a portion of them. Clone size and V and J calls were adopted from that table, with D and trimming inferred from the DNA. Here the sample spans approximately 350,000 clones, around 80% being singletons. The clonotype originates from a man younger than 40 with active or convalescent COVID-19. The V gene is TRBV7-2, the J gene TRBJ1-1, with D tentatively TRBD1 (6 bases). Sequencing was done on a sample of peripheral blood. DNA for the CDR3: TGTGCCAGCAGTTGGACAGCGAACACTGAAGCTTTCTTT. It translates to CASSWTANTEAFF.